The T cell receptor (beta chain) described here comes from a study of T cell responses to AZD1222 COVID-19 vaccine. Study-wide results and limits: Seropositivity was recorded at baseline in only a handful of AZD1222 recipients.

Method: immunoSEQ multiplex PCR; TCRdb's copy keeps in-frame clones and lacks some. Among under 150,000 clones listed, 75% to 90% were seen once. Notes on this clone: What it recognizes is unknown.

This CDR3 region has 14 residues. V trimming: 5 bases; J trimming: 9 bases; junction bases outside the gene matches: 6. Germline V gene lookup returns CDR1 KGHDR and CDR2 SFDVKD. The chain carries TRBV24-1 and TRBJ2-1, with 10 positions matching TRBD2. The sequences come from peripheral blood, collected on day 0 of MenACWY control vaccination. The receptor was derived from an adult in good health. For the CDR3, the DNA is TGTGCCACCAGTGGACAAGGGACTAGCGCTGAGCAGTTCTTC. This sequence encodes CATSGQGTSAEQFF.